The rows below give T cell receptor beta chains drawn from one sample of a study of metastatic and nonmetastatic thyroid tumors. TCRdb re-analyzed the PCR reads through MiXCR. The sample shows around 37,000 clones, 20% to 25% of them seen only once. The specimen was blood. The receptors were gathered from a female donor with papillary thyroid cancer or a benign thyroid nodule (not recorded which). Some clones in this sample may be carry-over from other donors' samples. The conserved cysteine and the conserved F or W are not part of the CDR3 here. Fields, in order: V gene, J gene, clone size, CDR3 protein. A row's size may be missing; if present it is once, few, many or a size class.

TRBV30,TRBJ1-2,.,AWATETANYGYT
TRBV6-1,TRBJ2-5,medium-sized,ASRQAGEQETQY
TRBV7-9,TRBJ2-1,many,ASSLWDSPHEQF
TRBV7-8,TRBJ2-1,.,ASSPPYVEKRNEQF
TRBV2,TRBJ2-7,few,ASSRLASAREQY
TRBV20-1,TRBJ2-2,.,SARLFRGAGELF
TRBV11-2,TRBJ2-5,many,ASSLGTRGERQETQY
TRBV30,TRBJ2-2,.,AWSTTETGELF
TRBV11-1,TRBJ2-2,many,ASSLGTGGANTGELF
TRBV19,TRBJ2-2,few,ASNPRGDSDTGELF
TRBV18,TRBJ1-3,.,ASSSTGGSVNTIY
TRBV9,TRBJ2-2,.,ASSVGSGSVTGELF
TRBV5-1,TRBJ2-7,once,ASSFRSPDPSGSGSYEQY
TRBV12-3/TRBV12-4,TRBJ2-7,.,ASSVQGPYEQY
TRBV24-1,TRBJ2-7,few,ATEGGDDQY
TRBV20-1,TRBJ2-1,.,SASDRGGYNEQF
TRBV7-9,TRBJ2-7,.,ASSVNREREQY
TRBV6-2/TRBV6-3,TRBJ1-2,medium-sized,ASSRNTGHYGYT
TRBV11-3,TRBJ2-2,many,ASSPNTGELF
TRBV11-2,TRBJ2-2,many,ASSFASGRTGELF
TRBV14,TRBJ2-7,many,ASSRGQIPSYEQY
TRBV7-7,TRBJ2-3,many,ASSLAGGPTDTQY
TRBV28,TRBJ2-2,many,ASSPGARGTGELF
TRBV28,TRBJ1-1,many,ASTPNRPGTEAF
TRBV6-1,TRBJ1-4,many,ASSQEGRRGEKLF
TRBV12-3/TRBV12-4,TRBJ1-4,many,ASSFGTGGEKLF
TRBV6-1,TRBJ2-7,medium-sized,ASRPYRDRDHEQY
TRBV12-3/TRBV12-4,TRBJ2-3,few,ASSWTGGGDTQY
TRBV2,TRBJ1-2,medium-sized,ASTPTGSGRGYT
TRBV27,TRBJ2-5,few,ASIFEREDTQY
TRBV27,TRBJ1-5,.,ASSSSPLSNQPQH
TRBV10-3,TRBJ1-2,many,AISEDRGFSGYT
TRBV29-1,TRBJ1-5,many,SVVEDRSSPQH
TRBV10-3,TRBJ2-7,few,AAQPAELSEQY
TRBV5-5,TRBJ2-7,many,ASSSREGYEQY
TRBV12-3/TRBV12-4,TRBJ2-5,.,ASSPGLAALPYTQY
TRBV24-1,TRBJ2-1,many,ATSDTQRREQF
TRBV6-2/TRBV6-3,TRBJ1-2,many,ASGYSGNNYGYT
TRBV20-1,TRBJ2-6,.,SARNSGANVLA
TRBV7-2,TRBJ2-1,.,ASSLAGVPYNEQF
TRBV27,TRBJ2-1,.,ASSSTAMISYNERF
TRBV27,TRBJ2-2,.,ASSPFATSGSTGELF
TRBV30,TRBJ1-2,.,AWGGIGYT
TRBV27,TRBJ1-6,medium-sized,ASSRDRGSPLH
TRBV30,TRBJ2-1,many,AWSGLAANNEQF
TRBV6-1,TRBJ2-3,few,ASSDRADTQY
TRBV30,TRBJ2-1,.,AWKRLAGLANEQF
TRBV5-1,TRBJ1-2,.,ASSLNIFQGYT
TRBV5-8,TRBJ1-4,many,ASSFPQGNEKLF
TRBV15,TRBJ1-5,many,ATTGDRSNQPQH
TRBV15,TRBJ2-7,.,TTRAGTGTYGQY
TRBV7-8,TRBJ1-5,many,ASSPWVGVGNQPQH